These 29 T cell receptor beta chains originate from one sample sequenced in a study of T cell responses to AZD1222 COVID-19 vaccine. The assay was immunoSEQ multiplex PCR, and TCRdb's table has in-frame clones only and misses some. This sample has hundreds of thousands of clones, with 94% found just once. This specimen was peripheral blood, taken 28 days after the second AZD1222 dose. The receptor set was obtained from an adult who received the AZD1222 COVID-19 vaccine.

CDR3 region: CASSLFPSGNTIYF. CDR3 DNA sequence: TGTGCCAGCAGTTTATTTCCCTCTGGAAACACCATATATTTT. The chain recombines TRBV28 with TRBJ1-3; D unresolved. Germline V gene data show CDR1 as MDHEN and CDR2 as SYDVKM. The V end was cut by 1 base, the J end by 0 bases, with 4 bases between. This CDR3 spans 14 amino acids.

This chain connects TRBV7-9 to TRBJ1-2, with 7 bases identical to TRBD1. The germline V gene has CDR1 SEHNR and CDR2 FQNEAQ (reference sequence). The trim removed 5 bases at V and 4 bases at J, leaving 10 bases unmatched. The CDR3 is made up of 15 amino acids. The CDR3 nucleotides are TGTGCCAGCAGCCCCACCCCCGGGACAGTCTATGGCTACACCTTC. Amino acids: CASSPTPGTVYGYTF.

The chain is built from TRBV28 and TRBJ1-4; D may be TRBD1 (6 bases). CDR1 and CDR2 from the germline V gene are MDHEN and SYDVKM. This CDR3 has 15 residues. V was trimmed by 1 base and J by 8 bases, leaving 14 bases between them. The CDR3 DNA is TGTGCCAGCAGTTTATCGCACAGGGTCGGCGAAAAACTGTTTTTT. Protein product: CASSLSHRVGEKLFF.

V usage is TRBV9 and J usage is TRBJ1-1; TRBD1 matches at 10 bases. The CDR3 spans 14 residues. V lost 4 bases to trimming and J lost 5 bases; unmatched junction nucleotides: 5. CDR1 is SGDLS, CDR2 YYNGEE, per germline. CDR3 coding DNA: TGTGCCAGCAGCTCACGGACAGGGGGGACTGAAGCTTTCTTT. Protein product: CASSSRTGGTEAFF.

The chain is built from TRBV4-1 and TRBJ1-6; weak D call: TRBD1 (5 bases). Trimming shortened V by 2 bases and J by 8 bases, and 19 bases separated the two germline ends. Germline CDR1 reads MGHRA; CDR2 reads YSYEKL. CDR3 length: 17 residues. In DNA, the CDR3 is TGCGCCAGCAGCCAAAGGTATCAGGGCGGGAGCGATTCACCCCTCCACTTT. Its protein product is CASSQRYQGGSDSPLHF.

J is TRBJ2-7 and V is TRBV11-2, with 10 nucleotides matching TRBD1. The CDR3 is 19 residues long. Germline CDR1 and CDR2: SGHAT and FQNNGV. V dropped 3 bases and J dropped 0; count of bases not matched to a gene: 14. In nucleotides, the CDR3 is TGTGCCAGCAGCTTCAGTAGTGGGGACAGGGGAATCAGCTCCTACGAGCAGTACTTC. It yields the protein CASSFSSGDRGISSYEQYF.

The chain uses TRBV30 and TRBJ1-4, with D uncertain. CDR3 size: 19 residues. Trimming took off 3 bases at V and 0 bases at J, with 23 bases between the two ends. Germline CDR1 GTSNPN, CDR2 SVGIG (reference sequence). CDR3 in DNA: TGTGCCTGGAGCCCGACACCTGACACACCTTCTGCAACTAATGAAAAACTGTTTTTT. It specifies CAWSPTPDTPSATNEKLFF.

This chain uses TRBV9 with TRBJ1-2; D is perhaps TRBD1 (6 bases). Germline V lookup: CDR1 SGDLS, CDR2 YYNGEE. The CDR3 runs 14 residues. With 5 bases removed from V and 8 bases from J, the gap between germline ends came to 19 bases. The CDR3 region has the DNA TGTGCCAGCAGACGAGAGGGGACAAAGTACGGCTACACCTTC. It is translated as CASRREGTKYGYTF.

V gene TRBV4-1 combines with J gene TRBJ1-1; D might be TRBD1 (6 bases). This CDR3 is 15 amino acids long. Trimming stripped 1 base from V and 2 bases from J, with 11 bases between. Per the germline V gene, CDR1 is MGHRA and CDR2 is YSYEKL. CDR3 coding DNA: TGCGCCAGCAGCCAAGTTTCCAGGGGAAACACTGAAGCTTTCTTT. Protein: CASSQVSRGNTEAFF.

The V and J genes are TRBV3-1 (or the pseudogene TRBV3-2) and TRBJ2-3; TRBD1 or TRBD2 may be the D gene (5 bases each). V was cut by 4 bases and J by 3 bases, with 11 bases left in between. The germline V gene has CDR1 LGHDT and CDR2 YNNKEL (reference sequence). The CDR3 contains 14 residues. CDR3 loop: CASSLRGATDTQYF. CDR3 in DNA: TGTGCCAGCAGCCTTCGGGGCGCTACAGATACGCAGTATTTT.

This sequence joins TRBV18 and TRBJ2-1; possible D gene TRBD2, 5 bases. Trimming left V 3 bases short and J 7 bases short, with 10 bases between. The length of the CDR3 is 13 residues. In germline, CDR1 is KGHSH, CDR2 LQKENI. CDR3: CASSPRVRNEQFF. The CDR3 region has the DNA TGTGCCAGCTCACCGAGGGTTCGGAATGAGCAGTTCTTC.

The chain uses TRBV5-6 and TRBJ1-4, with 9 nucleotides matching TRBD1. Trimming took 4 bases from V and 2 from J; bases not matched to a gene: 6. Germline CDR1 and CDR2: SGHDT and YYEEEE. This CDR3 contains 16 residues. DNA for the CDR3: TGTGCCAGCAGCCGGACAGGGGTGTCCACTAATGAAAAACTGTTTTTT. Protein product: CASSRTGVSTNEKLFF.

V and J are TRBV24-1 and TRBJ2-5, with D possibly matching TRBD2 (6 bases). The V gene lost 10 bases and the J gene lost 1 base, with 12 bases spanning the gap. Germline CDR1 KGHDR, CDR2 SFDVKD. The length of the CDR3 is 13 residues. In nucleotides, the CDR3 is TGTGCCACGGGAGGAGCCGGCCAAGAGACCCAGTACTTC. Translation: CATGGAGQETQYF.

This rearrangement joins TRBV6-5 to TRBJ2-7, with D tentatively TRBD1 (6 bases). The V and J ends lost 6 bases and 5 bases respectively, with 11 bases between them. The CDR3 is 12 residues long. Per the germline V gene, CDR1 is MNHEY and CDR2 is SVGAGI. The CDR3 region is CASSVTGHEQYF. CDR3 nucleotides: TGTGCCAGCAGCGTAACAGGGCACGAGCAGTACTTC.

The chain uses TRBV5-4 and TRBJ1-4, with TRBD1 matching over 7 bases. The length of the CDR3 is 15 residues. V lost 4 bases, J lost 4 bases, and 7 bases stayed unmatched. CDR1 and CDR2 from the germline V gene are SGHNT and YYREEE (reference sequence). DNA for the CDR3: TGTGCCAGCAGCCATAGCGGGACAGTTAATGAAAAACTGTTTTTT. It encodes CASSHSGTVNEKLFF. Based on the CDR3 plus reference TRBV5-4 and TRBJ1-4, the full variable domain is ETGVTQSPTHLIKTRGQQVTLRCSSQSGHNTVSWYQQALGQGPQFIFQYYREEENGRGNFPPRFSGLQFPNYSSELNVNALELDDSALYLCASSHSGTVNEKLFFGSGTQLSVL.

The chain links TRBV5-1 to TRBJ2-1; 13 nucleotides match TRBD2. The V gene end was trimmed by 4 bases and the J gene end by 4 bases; junction bases not matched to a gene: 5. Germline V lookup: CDR1 SGHRS, CDR2 YFSETQ. This CDR3 is 16 amino acids long. The CDR3 region has the DNA TGCGCCAGCAGCCTAAGACTAGCGGGGGGATACAATGAGCAGTTCTTC. Protein product: CASSLRLAGGYNEQFF.

The rearrangement joins TRBV30 to TRBJ1-2; tentatively, D is TRBD1 (6 bases). Germline loops: CDR1 GTSNPN, CDR2 SVGIG (reference sequence). The CDR3 length is 17 residues. V was cut by 2 bases and J by 2 bases, with 21 bases left in between. CDR3: CAWSPPPGGDLNYGYTF. In DNA form, the CDR3 reads TGTGCCTGGAGTCCCCCTCCGGGGGGCGATTTAAACTATGGCTACACCTTC.

CDR3 DNA sequence: TGTGCCAGCAGCTCCGGACAGGGGGGCACTGAAGCTTTCTTT. Amino acids: CASSSGQGGTEAFF. The chain combines TRBV11-3 with TRBJ1-1, with 10 positions matching TRBD1. The V segment lost 4 bases and the J segment 4 bases; nucleotides outside the gene matches: 3. Germline CDR1 SGHNT, CDR2 YENEEA. The length of the CDR3 is 14 residues.

Concerning this clone: Other DNA sequences in this specimen translate into the identical CDR3. J is TRBJ1-1 and V is TRBV3-1 (or the pseudogene TRBV3-2); no clear D. The length of the CDR3 is 13 residues. Germline CDR1 LGHDT, CDR2 YNNKEL (reference sequence). V was clipped by 3 bases and J by 4 bases, with 9 bases between them. CDR3 sequence reads: CASSQEGRTEAFF. CDR3 sequence (DNA): TGTGCCAGCAGCCAGGAGGGCCGCACTGAAGCTTTCTTT.

The gene calls are TRBV28 and TRBJ1-4; a weak D match, TRBD1 (5 bases). The germline gives CDR1 MDHEN, CDR2 SYDVKM. V was pared by 7 bases and J by 1 base, with 13 bases between. CDR3 length: 15 amino acids. CDR3 DNA: TGTGCCAGCATCGCCGGGGGGGTAACTAATGAAAAACTGTTTTTT. The encoded protein is CASIAGGVTNEKLFF.

The chain joins TRBV6-2 or TRBV6-3 to TRBJ1-1, with 7 bases matching TRBD1. The CDR3 loop spans 13 amino acids. V lost 2 bases to trimming and J lost 6 bases; unmatched junction nucleotides: 3. Germline V gene data show CDR1 as MNHEY and CDR2 as SVGEGT. In DNA, the CDR3 is TGTGCCAGCAGTTACCCCACAGGGGCTGAAGCTTTCTTT. Its translation is CASSYPTGAEAFF.

The chain joins TRBV7-2 to TRBJ1-6; the D gene is possibly TRBD1 (5 bases). This CDR3 is 15 amino acids long. Trimming pared 2 bases from V and 7 bases from J, leaving 12 bases between. Germline CDR1 reads SGHTA; CDR2 reads FQGNSA. The CDR3 nucleotides are TGTGCCAGCAGCTTAACCTGGGGGACGAATTCACCCCTCCACTTT. Encoded protein: CASSLTWGTNSPLHF.

V is TRBV6-6 and J is TRBJ1-2; 8 bases are a match to TRBD1. The junction had 5 bases not matched to a gene; V was cut back by 6 bases and J by 8 bases. Germline V lookup: CDR1 MNHNY, CDR2 SVGAGI (reference sequence). CDR3 length: 12 residues. In DNA form, the CDR3 reads TGTGCCAGCAGCCCAGGGGGCCGGGGCTACACCTTC. Encoded protein: CASSPGGRGYTF.

The chain has TRBV5-4 and TRBJ2-2; tentatively, D is TRBD2 (6 bases). The CDR3 sequence is 15 residues long. Germline CDR1 and CDR2: SGHNT and YYREEE (reference sequence). V gave up 4 bases and J gave up 3 bases, with 13 bases separating them. The CDR3 is CASSITGLDTGELFF. CDR3 nucleotides: TGTGCCAGCAGCATAACGGGACTCGACACCGGGGAGCTGTTTTTT.

The chain combines TRBV5-1 with TRBJ1-1; maybe TRBD1 (5 bases). CDR1 is SGHRS and CDR2 is YFSETQ in the germline V gene. The CDR3 runs to 14 residues. V shed 3 bases and J shed 8 bases, with 17 bases lying between them. CDR3 sequence: CASSSSGGLTEAFF. CDR3 nucleotides: TGCGCCAGCAGCTCGTCGGGGGGACTTACGGAAGCTTTCTTT. Variable domain in full (rest from reference TRBV5-1 and TRBJ1-1): KAGVTQTPRYLIKTRGQQVTLSCSPISGHRSVSWYQQTPGQGLQFLFEYFSETQRNKGNFPGRFSGRQFSNSRSEMNVSTLELGDSALYLCASSSSGGLTEAFFGQGTRLTVV.

The gene calls are TRBV7-9 and TRBJ2-2; 8 bases are a match to TRBD1. This CDR3 has 16 residues. With V trimmed by 5 bases and J by 2 bases, 7 bases remained unmatched. The V gene's germline CDR1 is SEHNR and CDR2 FQNEAQ (reference sequence). CDR3: CASSRGTGDNTGELFF. CDR3 coding DNA: TGTGCCAGCAGCCGGGGGACAGGAGATAACACCGGGGAGCTGTTTTTT.

The rearrangement uses TRBV7-9 and TRBJ1-2; D unclear. The CDR3 has 9 residues. The germline V and J ends were trimmed by 5 bases and 8 bases, with 3 bases remaining between them. From germline, CDR1 is SEHNR and CDR2 FQNEAQ (reference sequence). Written as DNA, the CDR3 is TGTGCCAGCAGCGGAGGCTACACCTTC. Translating gives CASSGGYTF.

The rearrangement joins TRBV4-2 to TRBJ1-5; 8 nucleotides agree with TRBD1. This CDR3 region has 17 residues. V lost 1 base, J lost 2 bases, and 7 bases stayed unmatched. Germline CDR1 LGHNA, CDR2 YNFKEQ. The CDR3 reads CASSQGPGGGGNQPQHF. In nucleotides, the CDR3 is TGTGCCAGCAGCCAAGGGCCAGGGGGCGGGGGCAATCAGCCCCAGCATTTT.

The chain links TRBV29-1 to TRBJ2-7; perhaps TRBD2 as D (5 bases). The germline gives CDR1 SQVTM, CDR2 ANQGSEA. V was trimmed by 5 bases and J by 5 bases, leaving 22 bases between them. The CDR3 spans 15 residues. The CDR3 coding sequence is TGCAGCGTTTTTGGTAAACTTCACGGGGATAACGAGCAGTACTTC. Translated, it gives CSVFGKLHGDNEQYF.